One T cell receptor (beta chain) is described in this entry. What it binds is not known. The time point is: peripheral blood 6 weeks after treatment start. V gave up 2 bases and J gave up 5 bases; unmatched junction bases: 5. The germline gives CDR1 LNHDA, CDR2 SQIVND (reference sequence). The CDR3 loop spans 15 amino acids. Assay used: immunoSEQ multiplex PCR; TCRdb lists only in-frame clones, some missing. The sample shows around 80,000 clones, roughly 90% of them seen only once. This sample was taken from a study of PD-L1 blockade in urothelial cancer. Whole-study results and caveats: At the 3-week point, tumor-associated blood clones expanded more in durable-benefit patients.

Sample: PBMCs, taken around atezolizumab (anti-PD-L1) treatment. This chain links TRBV19 with TRBJ2-1, with 8 nucleotides matching TRBD1. The receptor's source is a woman aged 80 or over with urothelial cancer. The CDR3 region has the DNA TGTGCCAGTAGTATAAGGCAGGGGGCCAACAATGAGCAGTTCTTC. It yields the protein CASSIRQGANNEQFF.